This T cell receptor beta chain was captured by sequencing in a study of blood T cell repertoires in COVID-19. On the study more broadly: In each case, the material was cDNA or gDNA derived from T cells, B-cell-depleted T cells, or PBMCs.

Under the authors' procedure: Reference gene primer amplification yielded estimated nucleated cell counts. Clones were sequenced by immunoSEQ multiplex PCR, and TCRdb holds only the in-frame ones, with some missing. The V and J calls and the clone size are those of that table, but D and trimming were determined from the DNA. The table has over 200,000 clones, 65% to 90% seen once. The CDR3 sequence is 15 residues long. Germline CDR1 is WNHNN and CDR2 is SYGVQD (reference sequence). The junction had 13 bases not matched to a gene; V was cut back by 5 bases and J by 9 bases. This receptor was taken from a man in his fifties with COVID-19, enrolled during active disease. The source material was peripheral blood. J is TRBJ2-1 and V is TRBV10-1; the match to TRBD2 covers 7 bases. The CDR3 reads CASSSGGSWIGEQFF. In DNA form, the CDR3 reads TGCGCCAGCAGTAGCGGCGGGAGCTGGATAGGTGAGCAGTTCTTC.